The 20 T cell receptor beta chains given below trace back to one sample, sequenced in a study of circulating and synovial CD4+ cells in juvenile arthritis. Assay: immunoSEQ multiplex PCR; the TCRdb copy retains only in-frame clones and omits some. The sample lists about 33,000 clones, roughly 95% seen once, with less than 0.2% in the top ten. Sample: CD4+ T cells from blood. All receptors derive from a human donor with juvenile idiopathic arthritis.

CDR3 loop: CASSEDPRGPYEQYF. The CDR3 DNA reads as TGTGCCAGCAGTGAAGACCCGCGGGGCCCCTACGAGCAGTACTTC. The chain joins TRBV6-1 to TRBJ2-7, with D possibly being TRBD2 (6 bases). The V gene's germline CDR1 is MNHNS and CDR2 SASEGT. The CDR3 contains 15 residues. The V end lost 1 base, the J end lost 2 bases, and 12 bases lay between the germline ends.

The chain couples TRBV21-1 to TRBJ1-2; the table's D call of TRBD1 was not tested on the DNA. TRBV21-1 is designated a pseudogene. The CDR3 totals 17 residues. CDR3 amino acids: CASSLPKGFPTHYGYTF. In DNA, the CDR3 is TGTGCCAGCAGCCTCCCAAAGGGGTTTCCCACACACTATGGCTACACCTTC.

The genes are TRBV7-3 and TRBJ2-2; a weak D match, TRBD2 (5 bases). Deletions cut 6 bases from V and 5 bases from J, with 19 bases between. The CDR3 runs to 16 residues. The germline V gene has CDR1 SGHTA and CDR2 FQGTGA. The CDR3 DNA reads TGTGCCAGCAGTAAACACCGCGGGTTGGGGACCGGGGAGCTGTTTTTT. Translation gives CASSKHRGLGTGELFF.

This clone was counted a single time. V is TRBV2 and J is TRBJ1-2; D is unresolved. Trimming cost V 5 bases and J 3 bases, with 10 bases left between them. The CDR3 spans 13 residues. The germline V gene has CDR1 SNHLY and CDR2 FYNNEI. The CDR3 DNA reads TGTGCCAGCAGTCCTAATCAGGACTATGGCTACACCTTC. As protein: CASSPNQDYGYTF.

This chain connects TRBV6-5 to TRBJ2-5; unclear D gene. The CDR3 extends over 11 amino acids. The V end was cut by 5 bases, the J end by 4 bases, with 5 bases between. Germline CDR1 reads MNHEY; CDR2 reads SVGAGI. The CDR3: CASSLGETQYF. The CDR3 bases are TGTGCCAGCAGTCTAGGAGAGACCCAGTACTTC.

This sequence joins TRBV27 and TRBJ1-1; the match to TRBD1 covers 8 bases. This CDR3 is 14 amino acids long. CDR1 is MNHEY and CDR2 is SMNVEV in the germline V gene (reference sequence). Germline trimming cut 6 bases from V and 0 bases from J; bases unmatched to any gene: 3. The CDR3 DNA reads TGTGCCAGCAGCTACAGGGGGATGAACACTGAAGCTTTCTTT. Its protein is CASSYRGMNTEAFF.

The CDR3, as DNA: TGTGCCAGCAGCGTAGGCGGGGGCGTCGGCTACACCTTC. Its protein is CASSVGGGVGYTF. This chain joins TRBV11-2 and TRBJ1-2; tentatively, D is TRBD1 (6 bases). Germline V gives CDR1 SGHAT, CDR2 FQNNGV. The ends were cut back, 5 bases at V and 8 bases at J, with 15 bases in the middle. CDR3 length: 13 residues.

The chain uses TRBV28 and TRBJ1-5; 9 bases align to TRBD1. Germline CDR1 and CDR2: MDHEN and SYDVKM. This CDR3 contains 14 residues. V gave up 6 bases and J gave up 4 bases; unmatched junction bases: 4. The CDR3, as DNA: TGTGCCAGCAGCTCCGGACAGGGGAATCAGCCCCAGCATTTT. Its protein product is CASSSGQGNQPQHF. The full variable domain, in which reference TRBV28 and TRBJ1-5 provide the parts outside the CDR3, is DVKVTQSSRYLVKRTGEKVFLECVQDMDHENMFWYRQDPGLGLRLIYFSYDVKMKEKGDIPEGYSVSREKKERFSLILESASTNQTSMYLCASSSGQGNQPQHFGDGTRLSIL.

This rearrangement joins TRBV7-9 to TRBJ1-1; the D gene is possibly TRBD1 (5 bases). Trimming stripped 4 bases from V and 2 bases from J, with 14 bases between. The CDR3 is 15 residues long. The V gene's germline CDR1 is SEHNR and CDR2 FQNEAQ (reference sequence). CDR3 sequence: CASSSGLTTNTEAFF. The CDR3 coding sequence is TGTGCCAGCAGCTCGGGACTTACAACCAACACTGAAGCTTTCTTT.

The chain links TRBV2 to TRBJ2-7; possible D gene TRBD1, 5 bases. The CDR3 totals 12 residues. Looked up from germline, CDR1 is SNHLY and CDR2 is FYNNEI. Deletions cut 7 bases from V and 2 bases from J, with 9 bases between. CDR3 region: CASKGPTYEQYF. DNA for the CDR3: TGTGCCAGCAAGGGGCCTACCTACGAGCAGTACTTC.

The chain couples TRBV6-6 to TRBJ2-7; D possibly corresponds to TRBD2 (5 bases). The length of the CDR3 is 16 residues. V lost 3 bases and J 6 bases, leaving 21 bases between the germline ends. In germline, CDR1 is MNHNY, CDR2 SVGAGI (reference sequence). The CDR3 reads CASSYAKLAQRSEQYF. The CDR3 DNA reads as TGTGCCAGCAGTTATGCGAAGCTAGCTCAAAGAAGCGAGCAGTACTTC.

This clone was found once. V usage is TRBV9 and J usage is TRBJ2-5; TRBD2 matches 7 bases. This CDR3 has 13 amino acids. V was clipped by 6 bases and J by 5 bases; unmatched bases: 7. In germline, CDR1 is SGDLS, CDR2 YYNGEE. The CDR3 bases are TGTGCCAGCAACGCGGGAGCGGGCGAGACCCAGTACTTC. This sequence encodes CASNAGAGETQYF.

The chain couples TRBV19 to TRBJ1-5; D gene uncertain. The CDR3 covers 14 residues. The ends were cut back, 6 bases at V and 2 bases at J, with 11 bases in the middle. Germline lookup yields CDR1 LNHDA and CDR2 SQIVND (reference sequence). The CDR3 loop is CASSHSGGNQPQHF. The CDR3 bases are TGTGCCAGTAGCCACTCCGGGGGCAATCAGCCCCAGCATTTT.

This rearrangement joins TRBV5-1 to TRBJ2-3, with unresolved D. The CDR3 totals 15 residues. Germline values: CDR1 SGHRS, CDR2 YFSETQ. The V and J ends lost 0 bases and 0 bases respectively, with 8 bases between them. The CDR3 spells CASSLALTSTDTQYF. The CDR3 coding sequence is TGCGCCAGCAGCTTGGCCCTCACTAGCACAGATACGCAGTATTTT.

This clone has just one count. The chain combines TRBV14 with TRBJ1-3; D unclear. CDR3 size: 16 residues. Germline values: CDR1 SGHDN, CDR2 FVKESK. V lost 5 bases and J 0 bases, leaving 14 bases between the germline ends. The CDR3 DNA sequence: TGTGCCAGCAGCGGAGGCCCGGTGACCTCTGGAAACACCATATATTTT. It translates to CASSGGPVTSGNTIYF.

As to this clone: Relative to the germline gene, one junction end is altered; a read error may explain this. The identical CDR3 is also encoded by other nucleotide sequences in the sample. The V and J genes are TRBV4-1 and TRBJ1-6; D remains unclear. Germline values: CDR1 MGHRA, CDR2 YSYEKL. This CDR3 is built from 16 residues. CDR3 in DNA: TGCGCCAGCAGCCACACAGAGAACTCCTATAATTCCCCCCTCCACTTT. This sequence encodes CASSHTENSYNSPLHF.

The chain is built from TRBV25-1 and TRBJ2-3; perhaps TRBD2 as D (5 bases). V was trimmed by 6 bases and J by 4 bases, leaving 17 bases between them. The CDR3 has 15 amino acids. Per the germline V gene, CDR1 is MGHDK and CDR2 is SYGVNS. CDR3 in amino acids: CASRAGLEAADTQYF. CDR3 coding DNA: TGTGCCAGCAGGGCCGGGCTGGAGGCCGCAGATACGCAGTATTTT.

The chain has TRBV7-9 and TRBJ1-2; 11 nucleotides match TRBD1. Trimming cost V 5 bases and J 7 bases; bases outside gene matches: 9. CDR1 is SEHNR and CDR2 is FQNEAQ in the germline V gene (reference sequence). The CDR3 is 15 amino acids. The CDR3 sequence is CASSPSGQGGLGYTF. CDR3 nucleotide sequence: TGTGCCAGCAGCCCCTCGGGACAGGGGGGGCTTGGCTACACCTTC.

In DNA form, the CDR3 reads TGTGCCAGTAGTATATGGGGGCAGGGCAGAACTGGGGCCAACGTCCTGACTTTC. Its translation: CASSIWGQGRTGANVLTF. The chain carries TRBV19 and TRBJ2-6, with D perhaps matching TRBD1 (6 bases). This CDR3 has 18 residues. V shed 2 bases and J shed 2 bases, with 16 bases lying between them. From germline, CDR1 is LNHDA and CDR2 SQIVND (reference sequence). The complete variable domain, with remaining parts taken from reference TRBV19 and TRBJ2-6, reads DGGITQSPKYLFRKEGQNVTLSCEQNLNHDAMYWYRQDPGQGLRLIYYSQIVNDFQKGDIAEGYSVSREKKESFPLTVTSAQKNPTAFYLCASSIWGQGRTGANVLTFGAGSRLTVL.

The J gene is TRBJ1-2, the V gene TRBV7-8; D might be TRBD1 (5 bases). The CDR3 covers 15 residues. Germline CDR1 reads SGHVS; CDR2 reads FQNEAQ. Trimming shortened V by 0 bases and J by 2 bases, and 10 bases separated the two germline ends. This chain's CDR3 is CASSLAPTVNYGYTF. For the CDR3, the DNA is TGTGCCAGCAGCTTAGCCCCGACAGTGAACTATGGCTACACCTTC.